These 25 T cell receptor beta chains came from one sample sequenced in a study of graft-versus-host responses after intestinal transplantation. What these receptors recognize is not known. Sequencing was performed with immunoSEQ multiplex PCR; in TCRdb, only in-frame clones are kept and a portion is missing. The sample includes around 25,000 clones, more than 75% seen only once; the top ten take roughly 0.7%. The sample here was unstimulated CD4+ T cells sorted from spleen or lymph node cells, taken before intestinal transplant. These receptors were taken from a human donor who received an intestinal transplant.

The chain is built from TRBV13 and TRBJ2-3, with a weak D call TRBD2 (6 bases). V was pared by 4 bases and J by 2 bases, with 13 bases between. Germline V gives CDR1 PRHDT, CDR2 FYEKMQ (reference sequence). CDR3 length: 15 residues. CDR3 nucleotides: TGTGCCAGCAGCTCCGGGGACTCCTTCACAGATACGCAGTATTTT. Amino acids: CASSSGDSFTDTQYF.

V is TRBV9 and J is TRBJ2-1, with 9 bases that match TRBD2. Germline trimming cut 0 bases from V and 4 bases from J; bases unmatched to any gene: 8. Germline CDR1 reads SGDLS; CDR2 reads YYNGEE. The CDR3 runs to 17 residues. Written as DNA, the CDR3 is TGTGCCAGCAGCGTAGACCCCCCTAGCGGGATTTACAATGAGCAGTTCTTC. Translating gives CASSVDPPSGIYNEQFF.

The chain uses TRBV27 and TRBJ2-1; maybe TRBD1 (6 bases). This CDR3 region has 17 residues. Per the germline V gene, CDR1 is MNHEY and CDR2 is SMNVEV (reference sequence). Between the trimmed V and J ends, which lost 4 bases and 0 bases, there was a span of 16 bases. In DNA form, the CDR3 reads TGTGCCAGCAGTTCCACAGGGACGCGGAGCTCCTACAATGAGCAGTTCTTC. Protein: CASSSTGTRSSYNEQFF.

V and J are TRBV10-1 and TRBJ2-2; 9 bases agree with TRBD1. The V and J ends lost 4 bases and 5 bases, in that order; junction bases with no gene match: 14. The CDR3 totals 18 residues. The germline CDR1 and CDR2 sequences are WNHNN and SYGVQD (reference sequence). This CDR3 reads CASSVDRGDREETGELFF. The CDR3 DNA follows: TGCGCCAGCAGTGTGGATCGGGGGGACAGGGAAGAGACCGGGGAGCTGTTTTTT.

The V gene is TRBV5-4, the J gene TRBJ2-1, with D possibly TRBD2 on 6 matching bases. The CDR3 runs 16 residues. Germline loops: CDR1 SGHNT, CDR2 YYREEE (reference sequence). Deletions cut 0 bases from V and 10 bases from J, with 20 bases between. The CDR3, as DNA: TGTGCCAGCAGCTTGGCCGGGCGCGGGGCCCTAGGCGAGCAGTTCTTC. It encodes CASSLAGRGALGEQFF.

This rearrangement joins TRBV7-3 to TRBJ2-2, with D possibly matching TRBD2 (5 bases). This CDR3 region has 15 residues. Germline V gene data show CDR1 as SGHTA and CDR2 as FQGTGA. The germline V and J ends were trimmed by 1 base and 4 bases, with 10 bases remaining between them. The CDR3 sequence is CASSLNGVATGELFF. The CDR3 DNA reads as TGTGCCAGCAGCTTAAACGGGGTGGCCACCGGGGAGCTGTTTTTT. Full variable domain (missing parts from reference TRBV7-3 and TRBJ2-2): GAGVSQTPSNKVTEKGKYVELRCDPISGHTALYWYRQSLGQGPEFLIYFQGTGAADDSGLPNDRFFAVRPEGSVSTLKIQRTERGDSAVYLCASSLNGVATGELFFGEGSRLTVL.

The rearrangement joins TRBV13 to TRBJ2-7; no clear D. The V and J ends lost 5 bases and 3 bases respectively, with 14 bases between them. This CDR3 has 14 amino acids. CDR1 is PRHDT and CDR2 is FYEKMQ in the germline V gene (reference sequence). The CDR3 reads CASSPGQKGYEQYF. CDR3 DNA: TGTGCCAGCAGCCCCGGGCAGAAGGGCTACGAGCAGTACTTC.

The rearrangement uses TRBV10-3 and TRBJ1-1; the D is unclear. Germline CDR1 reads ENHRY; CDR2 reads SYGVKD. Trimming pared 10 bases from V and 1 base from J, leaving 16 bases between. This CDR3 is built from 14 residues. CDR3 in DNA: TGTGCCACCAGATGGAGGGAGGCGAACACTGAAGCTTTCTTT. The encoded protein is CATRWREANTEAFF.

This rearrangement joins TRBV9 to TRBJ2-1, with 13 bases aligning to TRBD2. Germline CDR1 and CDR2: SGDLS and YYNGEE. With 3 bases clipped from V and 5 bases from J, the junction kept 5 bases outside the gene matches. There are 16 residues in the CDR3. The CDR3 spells CASSAGLAGLNNEQFF. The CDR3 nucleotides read TGTGCCAGCAGCGCGGGACTAGCGGGATTAAACAATGAGCAGTTCTTC.

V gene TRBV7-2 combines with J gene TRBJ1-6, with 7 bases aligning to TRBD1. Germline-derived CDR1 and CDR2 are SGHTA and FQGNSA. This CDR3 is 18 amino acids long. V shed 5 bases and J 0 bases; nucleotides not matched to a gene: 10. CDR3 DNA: TGTGCCAGCAGCGGTCGACAGGGAGAGAGCTCCTATAATTCACCCCTCCACTTT. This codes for CASSGRQGESSYNSPLHF.

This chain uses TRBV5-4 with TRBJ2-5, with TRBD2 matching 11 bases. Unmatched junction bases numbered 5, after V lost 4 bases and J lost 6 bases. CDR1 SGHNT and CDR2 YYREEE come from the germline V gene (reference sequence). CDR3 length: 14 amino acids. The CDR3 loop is CASSPLAGVKTQYF. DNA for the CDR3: TGTGCCAGCAGCCCACTAGCGGGAGTGAAGACCCAGTACTTC.

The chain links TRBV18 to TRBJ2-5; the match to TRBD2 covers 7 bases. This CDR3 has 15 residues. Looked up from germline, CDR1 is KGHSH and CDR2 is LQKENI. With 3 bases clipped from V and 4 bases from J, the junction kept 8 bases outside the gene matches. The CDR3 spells CASSPKAGSGETQYF. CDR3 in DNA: TGTGCCAGCTCACCTAAAGCGGGATCAGGAGAGACCCAGTACTTC.

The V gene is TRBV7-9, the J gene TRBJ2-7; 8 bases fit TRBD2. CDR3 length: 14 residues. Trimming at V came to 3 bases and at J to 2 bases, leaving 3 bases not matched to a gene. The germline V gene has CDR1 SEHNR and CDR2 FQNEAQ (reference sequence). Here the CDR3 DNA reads TGTGCCAGCAGCTTGCGGGGGGCAACCTACGAGCAGTACTTC. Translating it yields CASSLRGATYEQYF. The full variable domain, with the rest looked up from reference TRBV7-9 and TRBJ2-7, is DTGVSQNPRHKITKRGQNVTFRCDPISEHNRLYWYRQTLGQGPEFLTYFQNEAQLEKSRLLSDRFSAERPKGSFSTLEIQRTEQGDSAMYLCASSLRGATYEQYFGPGTRLTVT.

The CDR3 sequence is CSDGKRGYTF. The CDR3 bases are TGCAGCGACGGGAAGCGGGGCTACACCTTC. The chain carries TRBV29-1 and TRBJ1-2; D is ambiguous. The ends were cut back, 7 bases at V and 8 bases at J, with 11 bases in the middle. CDR3 length: 10 residues. Per germline, CDR1 SQVTM and CDR2 ANQGSEA.

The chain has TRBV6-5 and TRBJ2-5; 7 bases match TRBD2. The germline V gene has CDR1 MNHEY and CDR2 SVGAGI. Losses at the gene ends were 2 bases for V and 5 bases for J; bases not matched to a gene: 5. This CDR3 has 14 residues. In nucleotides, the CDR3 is TGTGCCAGCAGTTACGTGGGGAGGGACGAGACCCAGTACTTC. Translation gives CASSYVGRDETQYF.

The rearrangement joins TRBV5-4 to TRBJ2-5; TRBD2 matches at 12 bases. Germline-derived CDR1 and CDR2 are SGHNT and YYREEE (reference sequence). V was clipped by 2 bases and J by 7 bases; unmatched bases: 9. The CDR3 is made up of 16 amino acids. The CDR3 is CASSLGLAGKEGTQYF. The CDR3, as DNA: TGTGCCAGCAGCTTAGGACTAGCGGGGAAAGAGGGGACCCAGTACTTC.

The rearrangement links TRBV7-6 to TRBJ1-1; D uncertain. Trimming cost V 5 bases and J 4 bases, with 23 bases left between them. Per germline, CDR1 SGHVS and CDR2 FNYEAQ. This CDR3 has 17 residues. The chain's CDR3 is CASSPGTLRISSTEAFF. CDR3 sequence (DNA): TGTGCCAGCAGCCCGGGCACGTTGCGGATTAGTAGCACTGAAGCTTTCTTT. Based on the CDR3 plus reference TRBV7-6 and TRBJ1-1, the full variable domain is GAGVSQSPRYKVTKRGQDVALRCDPISGHVSLYWYRQALGQGPEFLTYFNYEAQQDKSGLPNDRFSAERPEGSISTLTIQRTEQRDSAMYRCASSPGTLRISSTEAFFGQGTRLTVV.

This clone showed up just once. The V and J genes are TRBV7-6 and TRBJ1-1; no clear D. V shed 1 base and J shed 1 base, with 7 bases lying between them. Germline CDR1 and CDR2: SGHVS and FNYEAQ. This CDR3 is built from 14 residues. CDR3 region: CASSLGVGNTEAFF. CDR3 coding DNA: TGTGCCAGCAGCTTAGGGGTCGGGAACACTGAAGCTTTCTTT.

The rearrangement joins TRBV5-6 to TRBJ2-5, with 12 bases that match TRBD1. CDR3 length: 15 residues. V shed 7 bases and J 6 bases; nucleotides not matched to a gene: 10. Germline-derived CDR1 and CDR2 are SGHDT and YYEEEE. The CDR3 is CASREGDRGLKTQYF. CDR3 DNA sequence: TGTGCCAGCCGAGAAGGGGACAGGGGGCTGAAGACCCAGTACTTC.

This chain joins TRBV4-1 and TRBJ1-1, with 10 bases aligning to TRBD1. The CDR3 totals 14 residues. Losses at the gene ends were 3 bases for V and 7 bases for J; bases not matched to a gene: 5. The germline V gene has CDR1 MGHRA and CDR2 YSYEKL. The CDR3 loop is CASSHRTGGGEAFF. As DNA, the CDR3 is TGCGCCAGCAGCCACAGGACAGGGGGGGGTGAAGCTTTCTTT.

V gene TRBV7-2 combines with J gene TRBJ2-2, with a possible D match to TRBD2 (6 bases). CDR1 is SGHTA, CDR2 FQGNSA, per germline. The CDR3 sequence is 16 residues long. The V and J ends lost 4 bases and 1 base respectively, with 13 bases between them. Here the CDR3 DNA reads TGTGCCAGCAGCTGGCGGGGAGTAGGGAACACCGGGGAGCTGTTTTTT. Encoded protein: CASSWRGVGNTGELFF.

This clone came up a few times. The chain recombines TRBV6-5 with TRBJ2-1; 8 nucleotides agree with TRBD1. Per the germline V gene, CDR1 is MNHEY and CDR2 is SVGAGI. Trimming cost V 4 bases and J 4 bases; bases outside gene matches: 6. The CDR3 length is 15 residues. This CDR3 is CASSWSGTGYNEQFF. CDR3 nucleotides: TGTGCCAGCAGTTGGTCCGGGACAGGTTACAATGAGCAGTTCTTC.

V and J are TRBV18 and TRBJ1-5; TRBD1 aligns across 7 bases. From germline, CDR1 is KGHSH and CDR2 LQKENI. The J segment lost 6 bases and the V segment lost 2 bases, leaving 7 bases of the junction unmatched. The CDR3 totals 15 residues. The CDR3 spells CASSPGMTGIQPQHF. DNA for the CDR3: TGTGCCAGCTCACCAGGGATGACAGGGATTCAGCCCCAGCATTTT.

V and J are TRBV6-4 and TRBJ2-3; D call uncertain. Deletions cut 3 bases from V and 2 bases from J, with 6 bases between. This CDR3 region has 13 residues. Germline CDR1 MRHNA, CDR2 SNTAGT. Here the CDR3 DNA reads TGTGCCAGCAGTGAACAGCCCACAGATACGCAGTATTTT. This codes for CASSEQPTDTQYF.

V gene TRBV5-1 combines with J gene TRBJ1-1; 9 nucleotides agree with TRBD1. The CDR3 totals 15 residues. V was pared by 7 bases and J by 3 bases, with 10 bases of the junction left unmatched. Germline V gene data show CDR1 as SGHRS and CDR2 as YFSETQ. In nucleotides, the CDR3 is TGCGCCAGCGGATTACAGGGGGCGGACGACACTGAAGCTTTCTTT. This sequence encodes CASGLQGADDTEAFF.